This note documents a single T cell receptor (beta chain) sequence. Its cognate antigen is unknown. This sample stems from a study of cytomegalovirus exposure and HLA in healthy donors. Study details: Out of 150 million to 200 million T cells, an earlier analysis found around 120 million unique TCR beta sequences in total. Study-wide points: Based on reports, TCR beta sequences accurately predicted HLA-A and HLA-B alleles for most subjects. Looking again later, the authors saw that most CMV-associated TCR beta chains seemed HLA-restricted.

All the people who gave samples were healthy bone marrow donors. The primer mix had 60 Vbeta and 13 Jbeta primers. Profiling relied on immunoSEQ multiplex PCR, and the TCRdb table lists in-frame clones only, not all of them. The sample has more than 50,000 clones; roughly 77% are singletons. The sequenced sample consisted of PBMCs. This sequence was found in a female donor in good health and CMV-seronegative.

Here the CDR3 reads CASGRGRGYTGELFF. CDR3 bases: TGTGCCAGCGGTCGGGGCAGGGGATACACCGGGGAGCTGTTTTTT. The chain is built from TRBV6-5 and TRBJ2-2, with D maybe TRBD1 (6 bases). The V gene lost 8 bases and the J gene lost 3 bases, with 16 bases spanning the gap. Germline lookup yields CDR1 MNHEY and CDR2 SVGAGI. This CDR3 is 15 amino acids long.